The next 27 T cell receptor beta chains were all read from a single sample in a study of blood T cell repertoires in COVID-19. Sequenced by immunoSEQ multiplex PCR; TCRdb stores in-frame clones only, minus some. Here the sample spans some 190,000 clones, 85% being singletons. The sequenced material came from peripheral blood. All receptors derive from a woman aged 80 or over with acute or convalescent COVID-19.

The sample holds one count of this clone. The CDR3 coding sequence is TGTGCCAGCAGTCCCCCCCGGACAGGGCTTAGCAATCAGCCCCAGCATTTT. Protein: CASSPPRTGLSNQPQHF. J is TRBJ1-5 and V is TRBV28, with 8 bases fitting TRBD1. The germline V gene encodes CDR1 MDHEN and CDR2 SYDVKM. The CDR3 extends over 17 amino acids. The ends lost 5 bases at V and 0 bases at J; junction bases unmatched: 9.

This clone was seen a few times. V and J are TRBV24-1 and TRBJ2-7, with TRBD1 matching 7 bases. Trimming cost V 5 bases and J 5 bases; bases outside gene matches: 11. CDR1 and CDR2 (germline): KGHDR, SFDVKD. The CDR3 totals 15 residues. In DNA form, the CDR3 reads TGTGCCACCAGTGTCGGACAGGCCAGCCCGGACGAGCAGTACTTC. This gives the protein CATSVGQASPDEQYF.

The chain combines TRBV27 with TRBJ1-1, with D maybe TRBD1 (6 bases). The germline V gene has CDR1 MNHEY and CDR2 SMNVEV (reference sequence). V shed 2 bases and J shed 7 bases, with 17 bases lying between them. This CDR3 is 15 amino acids long. DNA for the CDR3: TGTGCCAGCAGTTTACTCACAGGGCCGTCGGTTGAAGCTTTCTTT. This sequence encodes CASSLLTGPSVEAFF.

The chain couples TRBV9 to TRBJ2-1; 11 bases are a match to TRBD2. The length of the CDR3 is 15 residues. Germline loops: CDR1 SGDLS, CDR2 YYNGEE. With 4 bases clipped from V and 8 bases from J, the junction kept 8 bases outside the gene matches. CDR3 sequence (DNA): TGTGCCAGCAGCACACGGACTAGCGGGCGCGATGAGCAGTTCTTC. This sequence encodes CASSTRTSGRDEQFF.

The chain combines TRBV5-5 with TRBJ1-1; the D gene is possibly TRBD1 (6 bases). This CDR3 contains 14 residues. The germline gives CDR1 SGHKS, CDR2 YYEKEE (reference sequence). Trimming stripped 7 bases from V and 4 bases from J, with 17 bases between. The CDR3 nucleotides are TGTGCCAGCCATCCTCCGACAGGACTCACTGAAGCTTTCTTT. Its translation is CASHPPTGLTEAFF. The full variable domain, rest sourced from reference TRBV5-5 and TRBJ1-1, is DAGVTQSPTHLIKTRGQQVTLRCSPISGHKSVSWYQQVLGQGPQFIFQYYEKEERGRGNFPDRFSARQFPNYSSELNVNALLLGDSALYLCASHPPTGLTEAFFGQGTRLTVV.

The table lists this clone with a count of one. The gene calls are TRBV11-1 and TRBJ1-2; TRBD1 matches 10 bases. V gave up 3 bases and J gave up 5 bases; unmatched junction bases: 3. The CDR3 extends over 14 amino acids. Germline-derived CDR1 and CDR2 are SGHAT and FQDESV (reference sequence). CDR3 coding DNA: TGTGCCAGCAGCTTTCAGGACAGGGGGTATGGCTACACCTTC. This gives the protein CASSFQDRGYGYTF.

The genes are TRBV2 and TRBJ2-5; D call uncertain. Between the trimmed V and J ends, which lost 2 bases and 2 bases, there was a span of 12 bases. Germline V gene lookup returns CDR1 SNHLY and CDR2 FYNNEI. The CDR3 totals 15 residues. The CDR3 DNA sequence: TGTGCCAGCAGTGAAACGAGCTCTGAACAAGAGACCCAGTACTTC. It codes for CASSETSSEQETQYF.

The J gene is TRBJ2-5, the V gene TRBV24-1; D is undetermined. In germline, CDR1 is KGHDR, CDR2 SFDVKD. The CDR3 spans 15 residues. V shed 4 bases and J shed 3 bases, with 14 bases lying between them. In DNA, the CDR3 is TGTGCCACCAGTGACCCGACGAGGATGAAAGAGACCCAGTACTTC. It specifies CATSDPTRMKETQYF.

The chain recombines TRBV7-2 with TRBJ2-3; 14 nucleotides match TRBD2. The junction had 1 base not matched to a gene; V was cut back by 2 bases and J by 3 bases. The V gene's germline CDR1 is SGHTA and CDR2 FQGNSA. This CDR3 comprises 16 residues. CDR3 DNA sequence: TGTGCCAGCAGCTTAAGGACTAGCGGGAGGACAGATACGCAGTATTTT. This encodes CASSLRTSGRTDTQYF.

The V gene is TRBV5-4, the J gene TRBJ1-2, with 7 bases that match TRBD1. V was pared by 4 bases and J by 3 bases, with 9 bases of the junction left unmatched. Germline CDR1 SGHNT, CDR2 YYREEE (reference sequence). The CDR3 runs 15 residues. The CDR3 region is CASSQNRGNHYGYTF. The CDR3 coding sequence is TGTGCCAGCAGCCAAAACAGGGGTAACCACTATGGCTACACCTTC.

The chain employs TRBV29-1 and TRBJ1-5, with D possibly TRBD1 on 6 matching bases. V shed 6 bases and J shed 2 bases, with 11 bases lying between them. The CDR3 runs to 13 residues. Per the germline V gene, CDR1 is SQVTM and CDR2 is ANQGSEA. The CDR3 here is CSVKGGGNQPQHF. DNA of the CDR3: TGCAGCGTGAAGGGGGGGGGCAATCAGCCCCAGCATTTT.

This clone appeared a single time. Other nucleotide sequences in the sample specify the same CDR3. The rearrangement uses TRBV7-2 and TRBJ2-7; D perhaps matches TRBD1 (5 bases). CDR1 and CDR2 (germline): SGHTA, FQGNSA. The V end lost 6 bases, the J end lost 2 bases, and 14 bases lay between the germline ends. This CDR3 comprises 14 residues. DNA of the CDR3: TGTGCCAGCAGTCCCCGGCAGGGCACCTACGAGCAGTACTTC. Translated, it gives CASSPRQGTYEQYF.

This chain links TRBV11-3 with TRBJ2-1, with 9 bases fitting TRBD2. The CDR3 runs to 15 residues. V lost 1 base, J lost 8 bases, and 6 bases stayed unmatched. Per the germline V gene, CDR1 is SGHNT and CDR2 is YENEEA. CDR3: CASSLGPSGIHEQFF. CDR3 DNA: TGTGCCAGCAGCTTAGGTCCTAGCGGGATCCATGAGCAGTTCTTC.

The chain uses TRBV5-1 and TRBJ2-7; D might be TRBD1 (5 bases). Germline CDR1 SGHRS, CDR2 YFSETQ. This CDR3 region has 13 residues. The germline V and J ends were trimmed by 4 bases and 2 bases, with 10 bases remaining between them. In nucleotides, the CDR3 is TGCGCCAGCAGCGATCCAGGGACCTACGAGCAGTACTTC. Its translation is CASSDPGTYEQYF.

This chain connects TRBV7-9 to TRBJ2-7; the match to TRBD1 covers 7 bases. The junction had 7 bases not matched to a gene; V was cut back by 8 bases and J by 3 bases. The V gene's germline CDR1 is SEHNR and CDR2 FQNEAQ (reference sequence). This CDR3 has 13 amino acids. The CDR3 reads CASAVGQHYEQYF. The CDR3 DNA is TGTGCCAGCGCAGTGGGACAGCACTACGAGCAGTACTTC.

In DNA form, the CDR3 reads TGTGCCAGCAGCTTGCAGGGCCGGCTCACTAACTATGGCTACACCTTC. Translation: CASSLQGRLTNYGYTF. The chain couples TRBV7-2 to TRBJ1-2, with D possibly being TRBD1 (5 bases). V was cut by 3 bases and J by 0 bases, with 14 bases left in between. The CDR3 length is 16 residues. Germline V gene lookup returns CDR1 SGHTA and CDR2 FQGNSA.

V and J are TRBV7-9 and TRBJ1-2; 8 positions match TRBD1. The CDR3 is 15 residues long. V lost 5 bases to trimming and J lost 4 bases; unmatched junction nucleotides: 9. Germline CDR1 and CDR2: SEHNR and FQNEAQ (reference sequence). CDR3 loop: CASSTIGQGGYGYTF. The CDR3 DNA sequence: TGTGCCAGCAGCACAATCGGACAGGGAGGCTATGGCTACACCTTC.

This chain connects TRBV9 to TRBJ1-4; 10 bases align to TRBD1. With V trimmed by 3 bases and J by 8 bases, 7 bases remained unmatched. From germline, CDR1 is SGDLS and CDR2 YYNGEE. The CDR3 runs to 15 residues. CDR3 DNA sequence: TGTGCCAGCAGCGGATCCGGGACAGGGGAGGAAAAACTGTTTTTT. Protein product: CASSGSGTGEEKLFF.

The chain couples TRBV5-1 to TRBJ2-1, with 12 bases identical to TRBD2. With V trimmed by 7 bases and J by 2 bases, 7 bases remained unmatched. Germline CDR1 reads SGHRS; CDR2 reads YFSETQ. This CDR3 has 16 amino acids. CDR3 residues: CASGPTSGRPYNEQFF. The CDR3 coding sequence is TGCGCCAGCGGCCCGACTAGCGGGAGACCCTACAATGAGCAGTTCTTC.

The rearrangement links TRBV4-3 to TRBJ1-4; 8 bases are shared with TRBD1. Germline loops: CDR1 LGHNA, CDR2 YSLEER. J gave up 3 bases and V 4 bases, and 7 bases lay outside the gene matches. The length of the CDR3 is 16 residues. The chain's CDR3 is CASSPRMGQANEKLFF. Here the CDR3 DNA reads TGCGCCAGCAGCCCGAGGATGGGACAGGCTAATGAAAAACTGTTTTTT.

The chain carries TRBV18 and TRBJ2-5, with 7 bases fitting TRBD1. Germline V gives CDR1 KGHSH, CDR2 LQKENI. V lost 5 bases, J lost 1 base, and 4 bases stayed unmatched. The CDR3 spans 14 residues. CDR3 in amino acids: CASSFTGVQETQYF. CDR3 nucleotide sequence: TGTGCCAGCTCATTTACAGGGGTCCAAGAGACCCAGTACTTC.

This chain connects TRBV5-4 to TRBJ2-1; TRBD2 agrees at 9 bases. CDR1 and CDR2 (germline): SGHNT, YYREEE (reference sequence). Germline trimming cut 4 bases from V and 7 bases from J; bases unmatched to any gene: 12. This CDR3 comprises 16 residues. CDR3: CASSHGVAGESNEQFF. Here the CDR3 DNA reads TGTGCCAGCAGCCACGGGGTAGCGGGAGAATCGAATGAGCAGTTCTTC.

The chain recombines TRBV7-3 with TRBJ2-1; 9 nucleotides align to TRBD2. The CDR3 contains 16 residues. Germline CDR1 and CDR2: SGHTA and FQGTGA. The V gene end was trimmed by 4 bases and the J gene end by 4 bases; junction bases not matched to a gene: 8. Here the CDR3 reads CASSSVAGAGYNEQFF. The CDR3 region has the DNA TGTGCCAGCAGCTCGGTAGCGGGAGCGGGATACAATGAGCAGTTCTTC.

The chain uses TRBV11-2 and TRBJ2-7, with 8 positions matching TRBD2. V shed 4 bases, J shed 6 bases, and the junction held 8 bases outside the gene matches. Germline values: CDR1 SGHAT, CDR2 FQNNGV. The CDR3 runs 14 residues. As DNA, the CDR3 is TGTGCCAGCAGCTGGGTAGCGGGATCCGGCGAGCAGTACTTC. This sequence encodes CASSWVAGSGEQYF.

The chain links TRBV6-2 or TRBV6-3 to TRBJ1-2, with 7 bases lining up with TRBD1. The CDR3 runs 15 residues. V shed 9 bases and J 5 bases; nucleotides not matched to a gene: 15. Germline loops: CDR1 MNHEY, CDR2 SVGEGT. This CDR3 is CASTYLAGQSYGYTF. Written as DNA, the CDR3 is TGTGCCAGTACTTACCTCGCGGGACAGAGTTATGGCTACACCTTC.

This clone was counted a single time. The chain employs TRBV5-1 and TRBJ2-6; 7 bases are shared with TRBD2. The CDR3 is 15 amino acids. J lost 4 bases, V lost 3 bases, and 4 bases had no gene match. Germline CDR1 SGHRS, CDR2 YFSETQ. Here the CDR3 DNA reads TGCGCCAGCAGCTCGGGGGAGGGAGGGGCCAACGTCCTGACTTTC. Translation gives CASSSGEGGANVLTF. Full variable domain (outside the CDR3, taken from reference TRBV5-1 and TRBJ2-6): KAGVTQTPRYLIKTRGQQVTLSCSPISGHRSVSWYQQTPGQGLQFLFEYFSETQRNKGNFPGRFSGRQFSNSRSEMNVSTLELGDSALYLCASSSGEGGANVLTFGAGSRLTVL.

This chain links TRBV19 with TRBJ1-2, with D uncertain. The germline CDR1 and CDR2 sequences are LNHDA and SQIVND (reference sequence). The CDR3 spans 13 residues. V lost 5 bases, J lost 3 bases, and 10 bases lay in between. The CDR3 here is CASSAQIYYGYTF. The DNA for the CDR3 is TGTGCCAGTAGTGCTCAGATTTACTATGGCTACACCTTC.